The 7 T cell receptor beta chains below come from one sample, sequenced in a study of blood T cell repertoires in COVID-19. Method: immunoSEQ multiplex PCR; TCRdb's copy keeps in-frame clones and lacks some. The data show some 71,000 clones, with 90% seen just once and under 6.5% held by the top ten. The sample was peripheral blood. These receptors all stem from a woman aged 18-29 years with acute or convalescent COVID-19.

V usage is TRBV6-2 or TRBV6-3 and J usage is TRBJ2-2; 8 bases fit TRBD2. The CDR3 is 17 amino acids. CDR1 is MNHEY and CDR2 is SVGEGT in the germline V gene. V lost 4 bases, J lost 3 bases, and 10 bases stayed unmatched. This CDR3 is CASSSIREAGDTGELFF. The CDR3 DNA reads TGTGCCAGCAGTTCCATTCGGGAAGCGGGAGACACCGGGGAGCTGTTTTTT.

The gene calls are TRBV5-8 and TRBJ2-7; 9 bases map to TRBD2. Trimming cost V 4 bases and J 2 bases; bases outside gene matches: 7. Looked up from germline, CDR1 is SGHTS and CDR2 is YDEGEE. This CDR3 is built from 15 residues. The CDR3: CASSARLAATYEQYF. The CDR3 bases are TGTGCCAGCAGCGCTCGACTAGCGGCAACCTACGAGCAGTACTTC.

This clone was seen only a few times. The chain has TRBV6-5 and TRBJ2-1; maybe TRBD2 (6 bases). The ends were cut back, 0 bases at V and 6 bases at J, with 12 bases in the middle. Germline CDR1 and CDR2: MNHEY and SVGAGI. CDR3 size: 15 residues. For the CDR3, the DNA is TGTGCCAGCAGTTACTCGACGGGAGTTTCCAATGAGCAGTTCTTC. Amino acid sequence: CASSYSTGVSNEQFF.

This chain links TRBV24-1 with TRBJ1-5; D not certain. Trimming took off 5 bases at V and 0 bases at J, with 10 bases between the two ends. Germline V gene data show CDR1 as KGHDR and CDR2 as SFDVKD. The CDR3 sequence is 15 residues long. CDR3 loop: CATSVYGPSNQPQHF. CDR3 nucleotide sequence: TGTGCCACCAGTGTGTACGGTCCTAGCAATCAGCCCCAGCATTTT.

The chain joins TRBV5-4 to TRBJ2-3; 9 nucleotides agree with TRBD1. The CDR3 length is 20 residues. After removal of 2 bases from V and 8 bases from J, the junction contained 24 bases not matched to a gene. Germline CDR1 SGHNT, CDR2 YYREEE (reference sequence). The CDR3 loop reads CASSLNSRTGGAGLRSTQYF. For the CDR3, the DNA is TGTGCCAGCAGCTTAAACAGCCGTACAGGGGGCGCGGGTTTAAGGTCTACGCAGTATTTT.

The chain joins TRBV4-3 to TRBJ2-3; possibly TRBD2 for D (5 bases). In germline, CDR1 is LGHNA, CDR2 YSLEER. This CDR3 contains 16 residues. V lost 0 bases and J lost 1, with 11 bases in between. DNA for the CDR3: TGCGCCAGCAGCCAAGATACCGGAGGTGGCACAGATACGCAGTATTTT. It codes for CASSQDTGGGTDTQYF.

This chain joins TRBV30 and TRBJ2-7, with TRBD1 matching 9 bases. The J segment lost 2 bases and the V segment lost 0 bases, leaving 5 bases of the junction unmatched. The germline V gene encodes CDR1 GTSNPN and CDR2 SVGIG (reference sequence). This CDR3 region has 15 residues. This CDR3 is CAWSVVGTGPYEQYF. The CDR3 DNA reads as TGTGCCTGGAGTGTAGTAGGGACAGGGCCCTACGAGCAGTACTTC.